This is a list of T cell receptor beta chains from one sample in a study of shared clonotypes between healthy human individuals. TCRdb's table, derived via immunoSEQ multiplex PCR, lists solely in-frame clones and lacks some. The sample has roughly 810,000 clones, 96% seen once. Sample: naive CD8+ T cells sorted from blood. These receptors came from a young man in good health. The CDR3 runs from the conserved cysteine through the conserved F or W. The order of the fields is clone size, V gene, J gene, D gene, CDR3 DNA, CDR3 protein. D genes are given only for firm matches. Only some rows state a clone size, as once, few, many or a class for expanded clones.

abundance: NA
v_gene: TRBV7-3
j_gene: TRBJ1-2
d_gene: TRBD1
CDR3nt: TGTGCCAGCAGCTTAAATGGACAGGGCTATGGCTACACCTTC
CDR3aa: CASSLNGQGYGYTF

abundance: NA
v_gene: TRBV6-6
j_gene: TRBJ2-7
d_gene: NA
CDR3nt: TGTGCCAGCAGTTACGCCTCCTACGAGCAGTACTTC
CDR3aa: CASSYASYEQYF

abundance: NA
v_gene: TRBV27
j_gene: TRBJ2-1
d_gene: TRBD1
CDR3nt: TGTGCCAGCAGTCCCGGGACAGGAGGCCGCAATGAGCAGTTCTTC
CDR3aa: CASSPGTGGRNEQFF

abundance: NA
v_gene: TRBV7-9
j_gene: TRBJ2-5
d_gene: NA
CDR3nt: TGTGCCAGCAGCTTAGGGGAGACAGGCTTCAATCAAGAGACCCAGTACTTC
CDR3aa: CASSLGETGFNQETQYF

abundance: few
v_gene: TRBV6-1
j_gene: TRBJ2-1
d_gene: TRBD1
CDR3nt: TGTGCCAGCAGTGAACGCGGGACAGGCTACAATGAGCAGTTCTTC
CDR3aa: CASSERGTGYNEQFF

abundance: NA
v_gene: TRBV11-2
j_gene: TRBJ2-5
d_gene: TRBD1
CDR3nt: TGTGCCAGCAGCCACTTCAGGGGGAGTCAAGAGACCCAGTACTTC
CDR3aa: CASSHFRGSQETQYF

abundance: once
v_gene: TRBV7-9
j_gene: TRBJ2-1
d_gene: NA
CDR3nt: TGTGCCAGCAGCTATAGTCTGGTCGGAGAGCAGTTCTTC
CDR3aa: CASSYSLVGEQFF

abundance: NA
v_gene: TRBV29-1
j_gene: TRBJ2-7
d_gene: NA
CDR3nt: TGCAGCGTTGAAGACAGGGGGGGACGTATCTTC
CDR3aa: CSVEDRGGRIF

abundance: once
v_gene: TRBV28
j_gene: TRBJ2-7
d_gene: TRBD1
CDR3nt: TGTGCCAGCAGTTACGGGACAGGGGAATACGAGCAGTACTTC
CDR3aa: CASSYGTGEYEQYF

abundance: NA
v_gene: TRBV27
j_gene: TRBJ2-1
d_gene: NA
CDR3nt: TGTGCCAGCAGGTCGGGACCCTCCTACAATGAGCAGTTCTTC
CDR3aa: CASRSGPSYNEQFF

abundance: once
v_gene: TRBV4-1
j_gene: TRBJ2-7
d_gene: TRBD1
CDR3nt: TGCGCCAGCAGCCAAGTGACAGGGGAGCCCTACGAGCAGTACTTC
CDR3aa: CASSQVTGEPYEQYF

abundance: NA
v_gene: TRBV29-1
j_gene: TRBJ2-3
d_gene: NA
CDR3nt: TGCAGCGTTGTCAGTAAGTTGGACACCACAGATACGCAGTATTTT
CDR3aa: CSVVSKLDTTDTQYF

abundance: NA
v_gene: TRBV7-9
j_gene: TRBJ2-3
d_gene: TRBD1
CDR3nt: TGTGCCGGATCCGGGACAGGGGGCTTAAGCACAGATACGCAGTATTTT
CDR3aa: CAGSGTGGLSTDTQYF

abundance: NA
v_gene: TRBV7-9
j_gene: TRBJ2-7
d_gene: NA
CDR3nt: TGTGCCAGCAGTGACCGGACAGATTCCTACGAGCAGTACTTC
CDR3aa: CASSDRTDSYEQYF

abundance: NA
v_gene: TRBV7-3
j_gene: TRBJ2-2
d_gene: NA
CDR3nt: TGTGCCAGCAGCCCCCAACCGGCGGGGGCGAGCACCGGGGAGCTGTTTTTT
CDR3aa: CASSPQPAGASTGELFF

abundance: once
v_gene: TRBV27
j_gene: TRBJ2-7
d_gene: NA
CDR3nt: TGTGCCAGCAGTTTAACAGACTTAGGCTACGAGCAGTACTTC
CDR3aa: CASSLTDLGYEQYF

abundance: once
v_gene: TRBV7-9
j_gene: TRBJ1-1
d_gene: NA
CDR3nt: TGTGCCAGCAGCTTTCCCGGGGTGAACACTGAAGCTTTCTTT
CDR3aa: CASSFPGVNTEAFF

abundance: NA
v_gene: TRBV14
j_gene: TRBJ2-7
d_gene: TRBD2
CDR3nt: TGTGCCAGCAGCCCTGGGACTAGAAGTCACGAGCAGTACTTC
CDR3aa: CASSPGTRSHEQYF

abundance: NA
v_gene: TRBV5-1
j_gene: TRBJ2-7
d_gene: TRBD2
CDR3nt: TGCGCCAGCAGCCTTCGGGGGACTAGTCACGCCTACGAGCAGTACTTC
CDR3aa: CASSLRGTSHAYEQYF

abundance: NA
v_gene: TRBV25-1
j_gene: TRBJ2-7
d_gene: NA
CDR3nt: TGTGCCAGCAGTCCGCAAAGTTCCGGGACTGTCCACGAGCAGTACTTC
CDR3aa: CASSPQSSGTVHEQYF

abundance: NA
v_gene: TRBV7-8
j_gene: TRBJ2-7
d_gene: TRBD1
CDR3nt: TGTGCCAGCAGCTACCGGGACAGGGAAATGGACGAGCAGTACTTC
CDR3aa: CASSYRDREMDEQYF

abundance: NA
v_gene: TRBV27
j_gene: TRBJ2-1
d_gene: NA
CDR3nt: TGTGCCAGCAGTTTATCCAGTGTTACCTTCTTTTACAATGAGCAGTTCTTC
CDR3aa: CASSLSSVTFFYNEQFF

abundance: NA
v_gene: TRBV7-6
j_gene: TRBJ1-1
d_gene: NA
CDR3nt: TGTGCCAGCAGCTACCTAGACGGTGAAGCTTTCTTT
CDR3aa: CASSYLDGEAFF

abundance: once
v_gene: TRBV28
j_gene: TRBJ2-7
d_gene: TRBD2
CDR3nt: TGTGCCAGCACCGCGGGACTAGGTAAGGTAAAGCAGTACTTC
CDR3aa: CASTAGLGKVKQYF

abundance: NA
v_gene: TRBV15
j_gene: TRBJ2-7
d_gene: TRBD2
CDR3nt: TGTGCCACCAGCAGTGAGACTAGCCATCCCTACGAGCAGTACTTC
CDR3aa: CATSSETSHPYEQYF

abundance: NA
v_gene: TRBV28
j_gene: TRBJ2-1
d_gene: NA
CDR3nt: TGTGCCAGCAGTTCAGCATACAATGAGCAGTTCTTC
CDR3aa: CASSSAYNEQFF